A single sample gave rise to the 17 T cell receptor beta chains below, sequenced in a study of T-cell reconstitution after alpha-beta-depleted transplantation in children. Unique molecular identifiers tagged the TCRbeta library. One entry per CDR3 protein results from TCRdb running MiXCR on the PCR reads. The table has 700,000 to 950,000 distinct CDR3 sequences, 15% to 20% seen once. Source: PBMCs, mostly from graft donor cells, taken 360 days after TCRalphabeta/CD19-depleted stem cell transplant. These receptors all come from a male patient between 10 and 17 years old who had a stem cell transplant for acute lymphoblastic leukemia, so the T cells may come from the graft donor.

This chain uses TRBV21-1 with TRBJ1-1; the D call TRBD1 from the table was never checked on the DNA. TRBV21-1 is classified as a pseudogene. The CDR3 loop spans 16 amino acids. CDR3 bases: TGTGCCAGCAGCAAAGAGCTCAGGGGGCGCCGGGCTGAAGCTTTCTTT. Translation gives CASSKELRGRRAEAFF.

The chain couples TRBV20-1 to TRBJ2-7, with D perhaps TRBD1 (6 bases). The CDR3 totals 12 residues. The germline V and J ends were trimmed by 4 bases and 2 bases, with 9 bases remaining between them. Germline CDR1 reads DFQATT; CDR2 reads SNEGSKA (reference sequence). The CDR3, as DNA: TGCAGTGCTAACAGGGCCGCCTACGAGCAGTACTTC. Translating gives CSANRAAYEQYF.

CDR3: CATSRYGTVNTEAFF. In DNA, the CDR3 is TGTGCCACCAGCAGATACGGGACGGTGAACACTGAAGCTTTCTTT. The chain is built from TRBV15 and TRBJ1-1; perhaps TRBD1 as D (5 bases). Germline-derived CDR1 and CDR2 are LNHNV and YYDKDF (reference sequence). V was cut by 2 bases and J by 0 bases, with 10 bases left in between. CDR3 length: 15 amino acids.

This clonotype was seen ten or more times. Compared with germline, one end of the junction differs, possibly owing to a read error. This chain connects TRBV11-2 to TRBJ2-7; D perhaps matches TRBD2 (5 bases). This CDR3 is 13 amino acids long. Germline V gene data show CDR1 as SGHAT and CDR2 as FQNNGV. CDR3 region: CASKPNGRDILDF. The CDR3 DNA follows: TGTGCCAGCAAGCCCAACGGACGGGATATACTCGACTTC.

The chain recombines TRBV3-1 with TRBJ2-2; TRBD1 matches 8 bases. Germline CDR1 and CDR2: LGHDT and YNNKEL (reference sequence). V trimming: 4 bases; J trimming: 4 bases; junction bases outside the gene matches: 14. The CDR3 covers 18 residues. Here the CDR3 DNA reads TGTGCCAGCAGCCCTGGCCCCCCGGGACAGGATTTCACCGGGGAGCTGTTTTTT. Amino acid sequence: CASSPGPPGQDFTGELFF.

This clonotype was observed a few times. This rearrangement joins TRBV20-1 to TRBJ1-2, with D perhaps matching TRBD1 (5 bases). Between the trimmed V and J ends, which lost 1 base and 4 bases, there was a span of 16 bases. The length of the CDR3 is 15 residues. Germline CDR1 reads DFQATT; CDR2 reads SNEGSKA (reference sequence). CDR3 nucleotide sequence: TGCAGTGCTAGAGGGGGCCTATTAGTCGCCTATGGCTACACCTTC. This sequence encodes CSARGGLLVAYGYTF.

This clonotype was counted only a few times. The J gene is TRBJ2-1, the V gene TRBV7-3, with TRBD2 as a possible D gene (7 bases). V shed 4 bases and J shed 7 bases, with 23 bases lying between them. The CDR3 consists of 17 residues. CDR1 and CDR2 (germline): SGHTA, FQGTGA. CDR3 sequence (DNA): TGTGCCAGCAGCTCCCCCCGGGGGCTAGCGGTTAGGAATGAGCAGTTCTTC. Protein: CASSSPRGLAVRNEQFF.

The V and J genes are TRBV15 and TRBJ2-3; possible D gene TRBD2, 6 bases. The CDR3 is 15 amino acids. V lost 7 bases, J lost 8 bases, and 22 bases lay in between. Germline V gene sequence: CDR1 LNHNV, CDR2 YYDKDF (reference sequence). The CDR3 DNA follows: TGTGCCACCAAAGGGGACGAAATTATGACTAGTACGCAGTATTTT. Its translation is CATKGDEIMTSTQYF.

This clonotype came up a few times. This chain uses TRBV5-1 with TRBJ2-5; the D is unclear. This CDR3 has 14 residues. Germline assignment: CDR1 SGHRS and CDR2 YFSETQ. V gave up 0 bases and J gave up 0 bases, with 6 bases separating them. CDR3 DNA: TGCGCCAGCAGCTTGGTCACCCACCAAGAGACCCAGTACTTC. This encodes CASSLVTHQETQYF. Drawing the rest from reference TRBV5-1 and TRBJ2-5, the complete variable domain is KAGVTQTPRYLIKTRGQQVTLSCSPISGHRSVSWYQQTPGQGLQFLFEYFSETQRNKGNFPGRFSGRQFSNSRSEMNVSTLELGDSALYLCASSLVTHQETQYFGPGTRLLVL.

V and J are TRBV7-6 and TRBJ2-3, with 14 positions matching TRBD2. Unmatched junction bases numbered 9, after V lost 5 bases and J lost 5 bases. Germline V gene sequence: CDR1 SGHVS, CDR2 FNYEAQ. The CDR3 spans 17 residues. The CDR3 DNA sequence: TGTGCCAGCAGCATACACTGGGGGACTAGCGGGAGAGATACGCAGTATTTT. Translation gives CASSIHWGTSGRDTQYF.

The J gene is TRBJ1-2, the V gene TRBV5-1; 10 bases are a match to TRBD1. The junction had 5 bases not matched to a gene; V was cut back by 0 bases and J by 3 bases. Germline V gives CDR1 SGHRS, CDR2 YFSETQ. This CDR3 comprises 16 residues. DNA of the CDR3: TGCGCCAGCAGCTTGGCCGGGACAGGGGCCCACTATGGCTACACCTTC. This gives the protein CASSLAGTGAHYGYTF.

The table lists this clonotype with a few counts. This sequence joins TRBV11-1 and TRBJ2-1, with TRBD1 identical over 7 bases. Germline V gene data show CDR1 as SGHAT and CDR2 as FQDESV (reference sequence). With V trimmed by 6 bases and J by 5 bases, 4 bases remained unmatched. The CDR3 contains 13 residues. Here the CDR3 DNA reads TGTGCCAGCAGGAGGGGGCTCAACAATGAGCAGTTCTTC. Translation: CASRRGLNNEQFF.

This clonotype was observed a handful of times. The V gene is TRBV12-3 or TRBV12-4, the J gene TRBJ2-5; TRBD2 aligns across 11 bases. The trim removed 4 bases at V and 4 bases at J, leaving 8 bases unmatched. The CDR3 consists of 16 residues. The CDR3 nucleotides read TGTGCCAGCAGTTGGCTAGCGGGAGGTTTCGGAGAGACCCAGTACTTC. This encodes CASSWLAGGFGETQYF.

The V gene is TRBV5-1, the J gene TRBJ1-1, with 9 nucleotides matching TRBD1. The CDR3 length is 15 residues. V shed 2 bases, J shed 1 base, and the junction held 3 bases outside the gene matches. Germline loops: CDR1 SGHRS, CDR2 YFSETQ. The CDR3, as DNA: TGCGCCAGCAGCTTCCGGACAGGGGCGAACACTGAAGCTTTCTTT. This translates into CASSFRTGANTEAFF.

This clonotype was counted only a few times. V and J are TRBV19 and TRBJ2-1, with TRBD1 identical over 8 bases. Looked up from germline, CDR1 is LNHDA and CDR2 is SQIVND (reference sequence). V was pared by 7 bases and J by 7 bases, with 9 bases of the junction left unmatched. This CDR3 is 14 amino acids long. The CDR3 protein is CASKTGTGLNEQFF. The CDR3 DNA sequence: TGTGCCAGTAAAACCGGGACAGGTCTAAATGAGCAGTTCTTC.

This clonotype occurred a few times. The chain couples TRBV12-3 or TRBV12-4 to TRBJ1-5; D might be TRBD1 (5 bases). V was clipped by 3 bases and J by 6 bases, with 9 bases between them. CDR3 length: 13 residues. CDR3 DNA: TGTGCCAGCAGTTTGGGGCATCGTCAGCCCCAGCATTTT. This encodes CASSLGHRQPQHF.

The chain recombines TRBV29-1 with TRBJ1-4; 9 nucleotides line up with TRBD1. The CDR3 sequence is 14 residues long. CDR1 is SQVTM and CDR2 is ANQGSEA in the germline V gene. Trimming took 1 base from V and 10 from J; bases not matched to a gene: 7. CDR3 residues: CSVEVGTGMRKLFF. In DNA form, the CDR3 reads TGCAGCGTTGAAGTAGGGACAGGGATGAGAAAACTGTTTTTT.